This T cell receptor (beta chain) was observed in a study of T-cell reconstitution after alpha-beta-depleted transplantation in children. V was pared by 1 base and J by 6 bases, with 7 bases of the junction left unmatched. The CDR3 loop spans 16 amino acids. Germline V lookup: CDR1 DFQATT, CDR2 SNEGSKA (reference sequence). Unique molecular identifiers tagged the TCRbeta library. TCRdb itself ran the PCR reads through MiXCR, one entry per CDR3 protein. The sample consists of hundreds of thousands of distinct CDR3 sequences, approximately 12% of them appearing once. This clonotype was detected a few times.

J is TRBJ2-4 and V is TRBV20-1, with TRBD2 identical over 12 bases. The sequencing here drew on PBMCs, mostly from graft donor cells, taken 360 days after TCRalphabeta/CD19-depleted stem cell transplant. The clonotype was recovered from a male patient aged 10-17 years who had a stem cell transplant for acute myeloid leukemia, so the T cells may come from the graft donor. The CDR3 DNA follows: TGCAGTGCTAGAGTCCTAGCGGGAGGGCGCCCAAACATTCAGTACTTC. This translates into CSARVLAGGRPNIQYF.